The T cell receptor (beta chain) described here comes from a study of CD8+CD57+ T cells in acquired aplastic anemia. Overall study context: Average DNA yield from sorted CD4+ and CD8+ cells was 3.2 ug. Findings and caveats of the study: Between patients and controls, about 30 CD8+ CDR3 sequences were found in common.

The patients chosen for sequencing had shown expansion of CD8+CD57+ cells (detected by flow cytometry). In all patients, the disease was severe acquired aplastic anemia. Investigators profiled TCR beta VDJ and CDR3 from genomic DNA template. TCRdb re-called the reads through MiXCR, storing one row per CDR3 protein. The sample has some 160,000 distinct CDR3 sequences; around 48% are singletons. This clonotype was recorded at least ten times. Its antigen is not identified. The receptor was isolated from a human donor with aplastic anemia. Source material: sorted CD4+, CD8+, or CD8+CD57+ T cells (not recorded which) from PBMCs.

CDR3 nucleotides: TGTGCCACCAGCAGAGACGGTGTTTCCGGTGAGCAGTTCTTC. Protein sequence: CATSRDGVSGEQFF. This chain joins TRBV15 and TRBJ2-1, with unresolved D. V was cut by 0 bases and J by 9 bases, with 12 bases left in between. Germline values: CDR1 LNHNV, CDR2 YYDKDF (reference sequence). There are 14 residues in the CDR3.